This note documents a single TCR beta chain sequence. No antigen is known for it. This entry is derived from a study of beta chain features in type 1 diabetes. Every bit of the isolated RNA underwent reverse transcription, so sequencing read expressed TCRB transcripts. The table came from immunoSEQ multiplex PCR; TCRdb's copy has only in-frame clones and leaves some out. The profile covers more than 120,000 clones, with more than 10% appearing a single time and 1.3% taken by the ten largest. Study conclusions and caveats: The naive, central memory and Treg TCRB repertoires showed an apparent similarity that was greater among patients than among healthy donors. Individuals with type 1 diabetes displayed fewer insertions and more deletions at VDJ junctions. TCRB CDR3s were moderately but significantly shorter in Type 1 diabetes patients in all four CD4+ subsets.

The TCR sequence derives from a man between 18 and 35 years old with type 1 diabetes. Material for sequencing was central memory CD4+ T cells from blood.

CDR3 in amino acids: CASSQEAGRDSPLHF. Written as DNA, the CDR3 is TGCGCCAGCAGCCAAGAGGCGGGGAGGGATTCACCCCTCCACTTT. The chain employs TRBV4-1 and TRBJ1-6; D remains unclear. The CDR3 extends over 15 amino acids. Germline-derived CDR1 and CDR2 are MGHRA and YSYEKL. Trimming took 0 bases from V and 8 from J, leaving 11 bases between them.